One sample yielded the 32 T cell receptor beta chains listed below, sequenced in a study of cytomegalovirus exposure and HLA in healthy donors. TCRdb's copy holds only in-frame clones and misses some; the assay was immunoSEQ multiplex PCR. In the table there are more than 90,000 clones, approximately 88% of which are singletons. The specimen sequenced was PBMCs. Receptors were obtained from a man younger than 35 in good health and CMV-seronegative.

This chain connects TRBV1 to TRBJ1-4; the table's D call of TRBD1 was not tested on the DNA. TRBV1 is a pseudogene. The CDR3 consists of 17 residues. The CDR3 DNA follows: TGCACCAGCAGCCAAGGGGACAACGGGACCGGAATCGAAAAACTGTTTTTT. As protein: CTSSQGDNGTGIEKLFF.

The rearrangement links TRBV28 to TRBJ2-1; 8 nucleotides line up with TRBD2. V shed 5 bases, J shed 7 bases, and the junction held 16 bases outside the gene matches. The CDR3 length is 17 residues. Germline CDR1 and CDR2: MDHEN and SYDVKM. The CDR3 spells CASSRKLAGSIENEQFF. The CDR3 nucleotides read TGTGCCAGCAGTCGAAAGCTAGCGGGCAGTATAGAGAATGAGCAGTTCTTC.

The genes are TRBV2 and TRBJ2-7; 10 bases are shared with TRBD2. Germline V CDR1 and CDR2: SNHLY, FYNNEI. With V trimmed by 5 bases and J by 3 bases, 4 bases remained unmatched. The CDR3 contains 14 residues. The CDR3 sequence: CASSPGTSVYEQYF. DNA for the CDR3: TGTGCCAGCAGTCCCGGGACTAGCGTCTACGAGCAGTACTTC.

The rearrangement links TRBV19 to TRBJ2-7; D is unresolved. The germline CDR1 and CDR2 sequences are LNHDA and SQIVND (reference sequence). Deletions cut 3 bases from V and 3 bases from J, with 12 bases between. This CDR3 region has 14 residues. CDR3: CASSIVSEDYEQYF. CDR3 bases: TGTGCCAGTAGTATTGTAAGCGAGGACTACGAGCAGTACTTC.

The rearrangement links TRBV30 to TRBJ2-1; 8 nucleotides line up with TRBD2. Losses at the gene ends were 0 bases for V and 7 bases for J; bases not matched to a gene: 11. Germline V CDR1 and CDR2: GTSNPN, SVGIG (reference sequence). The CDR3 runs 16 residues. CDR3 sequence reads: CAWSVRPSGGSNEQFF. The CDR3 DNA reads TGTGCCTGGAGTGTACGTCCCAGCGGGGGATCTAATGAGCAGTTCTTC.

This chain's CDR3 is CASSPGTGGRDTEAFF. CDR3 DNA sequence: TGTGCCAGCAGTCCCGGGACAGGGGGCCGGGACACTGAAGCTTTCTTT. The chain couples TRBV11-2 to TRBJ1-1, with 12 bases fitting TRBD1. The CDR3 sequence is 16 residues long. The V and J ends lost 6 bases and 3 bases, in that order; junction bases with no gene match: 8. The V gene's germline CDR1 is SGHAT and CDR2 FQNNGV.

The J gene is TRBJ1-1, the V gene TRBV30, with 9 positions matching TRBD1. The CDR3 is 14 amino acids. Germline V gene lookup returns CDR1 GTSNPN and CDR2 SVGIG (reference sequence). The V segment lost 3 bases and the J segment 10 bases; nucleotides outside the gene matches: 12. This CDR3 reads CAWRHTTGGGGAFF. CDR3 DNA sequence: TGTGCCTGGAGACATACCACAGGGGGCGGCGGAGCTTTCTTT.

The genes are TRBV7-8 and TRBJ1-2; D is possibly TRBD1 (6 bases). V lost 0 bases to trimming and J lost 4 bases, with 12 bases between them. Germline V gene data show CDR1 as SGHVS and CDR2 as FQNEAQ. This CDR3 is 15 amino acids long. The CDR3 reads CASSLAASGAYGYTF. The CDR3 DNA sequence: TGTGCCAGCAGCTTAGCGGCCTCAGGGGCCTATGGCTACACCTTC.

The chain combines TRBV6-5 with TRBJ2-3, with D perhaps TRBD2 (5 bases). Germline assignment: CDR1 MNHEY and CDR2 SVGAGI. CDR3 length equals 15 residues. Trimming shortened V by 5 bases and J by 0 bases, and 12 bases separated the two germline ends. In nucleotides, the CDR3 is TGTGCCAGCAGTCCCTCGCGGGCTAGCACAGATACGCAGTATTTT. Translating gives CASSPSRASTDTQYF.

The rearrangement joins TRBV5-1 to TRBJ1-4, with 7 bases lining up with TRBD1. The CDR3 consists of 16 residues. The V segment lost 4 bases and the J segment 4 bases; nucleotides outside the gene matches: 10. CDR1 and CDR2 from the germline V gene are SGHRS and YFSETQ. The CDR3 coding sequence is TGCGCCAGCAGCGTGACGCCCGGGACAGATAATGAAAAACTGTTTTTT. Protein sequence: CASSVTPGTDNEKLFF.

V usage is TRBV4-3 and J usage is TRBJ2-7; 13 bases fit TRBD2. Germline lookup yields CDR1 LGHNA and CDR2 YSLEER. This CDR3 is 16 amino acids long. V gave up 0 bases and J gave up 5 bases; unmatched junction bases: 4. CDR3 amino acids: CASSQELLAGGHEQYF. The CDR3 DNA sequence: TGCGCCAGCAGCCAAGAATTACTAGCGGGGGGGCACGAGCAGTACTTC.

V gene TRBV5-1 combines with J gene TRBJ2-3, with no clear D. Trimming shortened V by 1 base and J by 6 bases, and 12 bases separated the two germline ends. The CDR3 spans 14 residues. The germline V gene has CDR1 SGHRS and CDR2 YFSETQ. CDR3 loop: CASSLIQAADTQYF. CDR3 in DNA: TGCGCCAGCAGCTTGATTCAGGCTGCGGATACGCAGTATTTT.

This clone occurred a few times. The gene calls are TRBV27 and TRBJ2-3, with a possible D match to TRBD2 (6 bases). V dropped 5 bases and J dropped 6 bases, with 15 bases sitting between them. Germline CDR1 is MNHEY and CDR2 is SMNVEV (reference sequence). The CDR3 is 14 amino acids. CDR3 protein: CASSQTRERDTQYF. CDR3 bases: TGTGCCAGCAGTCAGACCCGGGAGAGGGATACGCAGTATTTT.

The V gene is TRBV5-5, the J gene TRBJ2-7; 9 nucleotides line up with TRBD1. The CDR3 has 17 amino acids. Looked up from germline, CDR1 is SGHKS and CDR2 is YYEKEE (reference sequence). V trimming: 3 bases; J trimming: 7 bases; junction bases outside the gene matches: 17. CDR3 loop: CASSYANRGTGTREQYF. Written as DNA, the CDR3 is TGTGCCAGCAGCTATGCAAATCGTGGGACAGGGACGCGAGAGCAGTACTTC.

This clone was found a few times. The V and J genes are TRBV11-3 and TRBJ1-1; D not certain. Germline assignment: CDR1 SGHNT and CDR2 YENEEA. The V end was cut by 4 bases, the J end by 5 bases, with 11 bases between. This CDR3 comprises 13 residues. Here the CDR3 DNA reads TGTGCCAGCAGCTCCGAAAGCGGAACTGAAGCTTTCTTT. Translation gives CASSSESGTEAFF.

V is TRBV7-8 and J is TRBJ1-1; D gene unclear. V was trimmed by 1 base and J by 1 base, leaving 7 bases between them. Germline assignment: CDR1 SGHVS and CDR2 FQNEAQ. The CDR3 extends over 14 amino acids. In DNA form, the CDR3 reads TGTGCCAGCAGCTTAGTTGGCGGGAACACTGAAGCTTTCTTT. Translating gives CASSLVGGNTEAFF. Full variable domain (missing parts from reference TRBV7-8 and TRBJ1-1): GAGVSQSPRYKVAKRGQDVALRCDPISGHVSLFWYQQALGQGPEFLTYFQNEAQLDKSGLPSDRFFAERPEGSVSTLKIQRTQQEDSAVYLCASSLVGGNTEAFFGQGTRLTVV.

The chain uses TRBV6-5 and TRBJ1-1; weak D call: TRBD1 (5 bases). V gave up 2 bases and J gave up 0 bases, with 10 bases separating them. Germline-derived CDR1 and CDR2 are MNHEY and SVGAGI. This CDR3 has 15 residues. CDR3 bases: TGTGCCAGCAGTTACCTTCCGGACATGAACACTGAAGCTTTCTTT. The encoded protein is CASSYLPDMNTEAFF.

The count of this clone is one. The chain links TRBV28 to TRBJ2-7; TRBD1 might be the D (7 bases). Germline CDR1 MDHEN, CDR2 SYDVKM. CDR3 length equals 13 residues. V lost 6 bases and J 2 bases, leaving 11 bases between the germline ends. The CDR3 DNA follows: TGTGCCAGCAGCCAGGGGGGTACCTACGAGCAGTACTTC. This gives the protein CASSQGGTYEQYF.

This chain joins TRBV19 and TRBJ1-5; 8 bases align to TRBD1. Germline V gene sequence: CDR1 LNHDA, CDR2 SQIVND (reference sequence). The CDR3 runs to 16 residues. The V gene end was trimmed by 3 bases and the J gene end by 3 bases; junction bases not matched to a gene: 7. The CDR3 protein is CASSMDRAGYNQPQHF. The CDR3 nucleotides are TGTGCCAGTAGTATGGACAGGGCAGGGTACAATCAGCCCCAGCATTTT. The full variable domain, its missing parts supplied by reference TRBV19 and TRBJ1-5, is DGGITQSPKYLFRKEGQNVTLSCEQNLNHDAMYWYRQDPGQGLRLIYYSQIVNDFQKGDIAEGYSVSREKKESFPLTVTSAQKNPTAFYLCASSMDRAGYNQPQHFGDGTRLSIL.

This chain joins TRBV7-7 and TRBJ2-3; 9 bases fit TRBD2. V trimming: 5 bases; J trimming: 3 bases; junction bases outside the gene matches: 6. Germline V gives CDR1 SSHAT, CDR2 FNYEAQ (reference sequence). The CDR3 consists of 15 residues. CDR3 protein: CASSRIAGETDTQYF. CDR3 nucleotides: TGTGCCAGCAGCCGGATAGCGGGAGAGACAGATACGCAGTATTTT.

V usage is TRBV6-6 and J usage is TRBJ1-5, with TRBD1 identical over 8 bases. In germline, CDR1 is MNHNY, CDR2 SVGAGI (reference sequence). J lost 5 bases, V lost 6 bases, and 6 bases had no gene match. The CDR3 contains 14 residues. The CDR3 DNA reads as TGTGCCAGCAGCTCGGACAGGGATTATCAGCCCCAGCATTTT. This codes for CASSSDRDYQPQHF.

V and J are TRBV6-1 and TRBJ2-2, with D possibly being TRBD2 (6 bases). Germline CDR1 reads MNHNS; CDR2 reads SASEGT. The V end was cut by 8 bases, the J end by 2 bases, with 12 bases between. The CDR3 totals 14 residues. This CDR3 reads CASGRDGNTGELFF. Here the CDR3 DNA reads TGTGCCAGCGGGCGGGACGGCAACACCGGGGAGCTGTTTTTT.

The chain links TRBV2 to TRBJ2-3; 9 bases align to TRBD2. The germline CDR1 and CDR2 sequences are SNHLY and FYNNEI. The CDR3 covers 14 residues. With V trimmed by 6 bases and J by 3 bases, 4 bases remained unmatched. The CDR3 is CASRGSGRTDTQYF. The CDR3 region has the DNA TGTGCCAGCAGGGGTAGCGGGAGAACAGATACGCAGTATTTT.

The chain has TRBV4-1 and TRBJ2-7, with D possibly being TRBD2 (5 bases). Trimming left V 1 base short and J 0 bases short, with 7 bases between. Germline-derived CDR1 and CDR2 are MGHRA and YSYEKL. The CDR3 loop spans 14 amino acids. The CDR3, as DNA: TGCGCCAGCAGCCAAGTGAGGGCCTCCTACGAGCAGTACTTC. This codes for CASSQVRASYEQYF.

V gene TRBV5-1 combines with J gene TRBJ2-5; D not certain. Between the trimmed V and J ends, which lost 3 bases and 5 bases, there was a span of 8 bases. The CDR3 covers 12 residues. CDR1 and CDR2 from the germline V gene are SGHRS and YFSETQ. The CDR3 sequence: CASSSSAETQYF. The CDR3 coding sequence is TGCGCCAGCAGCTCGTCCGCGGAGACCCAGTACTTC. Combining the CDR3 with reference TRBV5-1 and TRBJ2-5 gives the whole variable domain KAGVTQTPRYLIKTRGQQVTLSCSPISGHRSVSWYQQTPGQGLQFLFEYFSETQRNKGNFPGRFSGRQFSNSRSEMNVSTLELGDSALYLCASSSSAETQYFGPGTRLLVL.

V and J are TRBV19 and TRBJ1-5; D may be TRBD1 (6 bases). CDR1 is LNHDA, CDR2 SQIVND, per germline (reference sequence). The CDR3 runs to 13 residues. The V end was cut by 11 bases, the J end by 4 bases, with 15 bases between. This chain's CDR3 is CAVRGGWNQPQHF. CDR3 coding DNA: TGTGCCGTCCGAGGGGGATGGAATCAGCCCCAGCATTTT.

The chain uses TRBV5-4 and TRBJ2-7; D is possibly TRBD1 (6 bases). V gave up 3 bases and J gave up 3 bases, with 13 bases separating them. The CDR3 contains 14 residues. The germline gives CDR1 SGHNT, CDR2 YYREEE (reference sequence). The CDR3 spells CASSSDRKDYEQYF. CDR3 coding DNA: TGTGCCAGCAGCTCTGACAGGAAAGACTACGAGCAGTACTTC.

J is TRBJ1-1 and V is TRBV4-1, with D possibly being TRBD1 (6 bases). V lost 6 bases, J lost 1 base, and 12 bases lay in between. The germline V gene encodes CDR1 MGHRA and CDR2 YSYEKL. The CDR3 extends over 14 amino acids. The CDR3 region is CASRNRAENTEAFF. DNA for the CDR3: TGCGCCAGCAGAAACAGGGCTGAGAACACTGAAGCTTTCTTT.

J is TRBJ2-2 and V is TRBV6-4, with D maybe TRBD1 (5 bases). Deletions cut 6 bases from V and 6 bases from J, with 8 bases between. This CDR3 is 12 amino acids long. Germline-derived CDR1 and CDR2 are MRHNA and SNTAGT. CDR3 DNA sequence: TGTGCCAGCAGCAGGGTCCCCGGGGAGCTGTTTTTT. Protein: CASSRVPGELFF.

The chain links TRBV6-5 to TRBJ1-1, with D tentatively TRBD1 (6 bases). Germline V lookup: CDR1 MNHEY, CDR2 SVGAGI. CDR3 length: 14 residues. Trimming removed 6 bases at V and 2 bases at J, with 13 bases between. CDR3 nucleotide sequence: TGTGCCAGCAGCCCCGGGACACCTAACACTGAAGCTTTCTTT. Amino acid sequence: CASSPGTPNTEAFF.

The chain is built from TRBV28 and TRBJ1-3; a possible D gene is TRBD1 (5 bases). Germline-derived CDR1 and CDR2 are MDHEN and SYDVKM. There are 15 residues in the CDR3. V shed 6 bases and J shed 4 bases, with 16 bases lying between them. CDR3 DNA sequence: TGTGCCAGCAGCTCCGCTCAGGGCACAGGAAACACCATATATTTT. Translation gives CASSSAQGTGNTIYF.

The chain carries TRBV6-6 and TRBJ1-5, with D uncertain. The CDR3 contains 13 residues. Germline CDR1 MNHNY, CDR2 SVGAGI (reference sequence). V was pared by 7 bases and J by 9 bases, with 16 bases between. The CDR3 nucleotides read TGTGCCAGCAATATAGACTCTGATCGGCCCCAGCATTTT. Amino acid sequence: CASNIDSDRPQHF.